This is a list of T cell receptor beta chains from one sample in a study of T-cell memory formation after mild COVID-19. One entry per CDR3 protein results from TCRdb running MiXCR on the 5' RACE reads. Among about 6,500 distinct CDR3 sequences listed, 50% to 75% were seen once. The specimen sequenced was PBMCs or a T cell subset sorted from them (not recorded which). Every receptor here comes from an adult who had mild COVID-19 (a few samples of this study predate the infection). Cell type and time point are not known. Each CDR3 is given with its conserved first and last residue. A D gene is named only where the DNA matches it firmly. Expanded clones get a size class; other rows say once, few or many, or leave the size out.

CDR3 protein | CDR3 DNA | V gene | clone size | J gene | D gene
CSAGTSGGHSYNEQFF | TGCAGCGCTGGGACTAGCGGGGGCCATTCCTACAATGAGCAGTTCTTC | TRBV29-1 | . | TRBJ2-1 | TRBD2
CASSLASAFGDTQYF | TGTGCCAGCAGCTTAGCGAGCGCTTTTGGAGATACGCAGTATTTT | TRBV7-9 | few | TRBJ2-3 | .
CAISENDISEQYF | TGTGCCATCAGTGAGAACGACATATCCGAGCAGTACTTC | TRBV10-3 | . | TRBJ2-7 | .
CASSYGQDRYEQYF | TGTGCCAGCAGTTACGGTCAGGACAGATACGAGCAGTACTTC | TRBV6-6 | . | TRBJ2-7 | .
CASSAPGLRVNEQFF | TGTGCCAGCAGTGCACCAGGGCTACGTGTCAATGAGCAGTTCTTC | TRBV6-2/TRBV6-3 | medium-sized | TRBJ2-1 | .
CSARDRHLYEQYF | TGCAGTGCTAGAGATAGACACCTCTACGAGCAGTACTTC | TRBV20-1 | . | TRBJ2-7 | .
CASRKTGGAEQYF | TGTGCCAGCAGAAAAACGGGGGGCGCCGAGCAGTACTTC | TRBV25-1 | medium-sized | TRBJ2-7 | .
CASSARQGAGETQYF | TGTGCCAGCAGCGCCCGACAGGGGGCTGGAGAGACCCAGTACTTC | TRBV7-2 | . | TRBJ2-5 | TRBD1
CASRSTSGRASYNEQFF | TGTGCCAGCAGATCGACTAGCGGGAGGGCCTCGTACAATGAGCAGTTCTTC | TRBV6-5 | . | TRBJ2-1 | TRBD2
CSVEGVRGDYEQYF | TGCAGCGTGGAGGGGGTTAGGGGAGACTACGAGCAGTACTTC | TRBV29-1 | medium-sized | TRBJ2-7 | .
CSARAEASKYEQYF | TGCAGTGCTAGAGCTGAAGCTAGCAAGTACGAGCAGTACTTC | TRBV20-1 | . | TRBJ2-7 | .
CASSLSAGVLETQYF | TGTGCCAGCAGTTTATCCGCGGGGGTTTTGGAGACCCAGTACTTC | TRBV27 | . | TRBJ2-5 | TRBD2
CATSDLGGGSTDTQYF | TGTGCCACCAGTGATTTAGGCGGAGGAAGCACAGATACGCAGTATTTT | TRBV24-1 | . | TRBJ2-3 | .
CASTKGPDNEQFF | TGTGCCAGCACTAAGGGGCCGGACAATGAGCAGTTCTTC | TRBV6-1 | . | TRBJ2-1 | .
CASSNAYEQYF | TGTGCCAGCAGTAACGCCTACGAGCAGTACTTC | TRBV14 | once | TRBJ2-7 | .
CAWSRIWTEAFF | TGTGCCTGGAGTAGGATATGGACTGAAGCTTTCTTT | TRBV30 | . | TRBJ1-1 | .